The clone carrying this TCR beta chain appeared once. The entry originates in a study of blood T cell repertoires in COVID-19. About the study: Researchers got acute and convalescent COVID-19 samples from the United States, Italy and Spain. The analysed material was cDNA or gDNA that came from T cells, B-cell-depleted T cells, or PBMCs.

Using immunoSEQ multiplex PCR, the repertoire was profiled, and TCRdb retains in-frame clones only, with some absent. The table records roughly 16,000 clones, about 91% of them present only once. In germline, CDR1 is KGHDR, CDR2 SFDVKD. The CDR3 consists of 13 residues. With 9 bases removed from V and 0 bases from J, the gap between germline ends came to 11 bases. The gene calls are TRBV24-1 and TRBJ2-7, with no clear D. Sample: peripheral blood. The TCR originated in a human donor in a cohort sampled during active COVID-19. The CDR3 is CATSSRSSYEQYF. CDR3 nucleotides: TGTGCCACCTCGTCCCGGAGCTCCTACGAGCAGTACTTC.